The 18 T cell receptor beta chains below come from one sample, sequenced in a study of PD-1 blockade in classical Hodgkin lymphoma (dated by TCRdb to about 2020). Libraries were prepared through the immunoSEQ multiplex PCR assay. Sourced from immuneACCESS, this table was stored by TCRdb with only in-frame sequences that have V and J called. A share of the clones is absent; for the studies checked, an unresolved V gene accounts for under half, and the remainder has no known explanation. For this sample there are roughly 70,000 clones; nearly 95% appear just once. Around 2.5% of the sample goes to the ten largest clones. According to the study, the label for this sample's time point signals: newly diagnosed, previously untreated cHL patient sample. Sample: peripheral blood mononuclear cells (PBMCs). The receptors derive from a human donor with classical Hodgkin lymphoma.

The gene calls are TRBV5-4 and TRBJ2-7, with D tentatively TRBD1 (6 bases). The CDR3 has 15 amino acids. V dropped 4 bases and J dropped 2 bases, with 16 bases sitting between them. Germline assignment: CDR1 SGHNT and CDR2 YYREEE (reference sequence). The CDR3 loop reads CASSTLQGSTYEQYF. DNA for the CDR3: TGTGCCAGCAGCACCCTACAGGGTAGCACCTACGAGCAGTACTTC.

The chain recombines TRBV2 with TRBJ2-2, with a tentative D call TRBD2 (5 bases). Deletions cut 4 bases from V and 7 bases from J, with 10 bases between. The CDR3 totals 13 residues. Per germline, CDR1 SNHLY and CDR2 FYNNEI. The CDR3 sequence is CASSGGEIGELFF. The CDR3 DNA follows: TGTGCCAGCAGTGGTGGGGAGATCGGGGAGCTGTTTTTT.

This clone has only one observation. The chain combines TRBV5-1 with TRBJ1-3, with 9 nucleotides matching TRBD1. The V segment lost 5 bases and the J segment 3 bases; nucleotides outside the gene matches: 9. CDR3 length equals 16 residues. Germline V gene lookup returns CDR1 SGHRS and CDR2 YFSETQ. This CDR3 reads CASSTQQGAHGNTIYF. The CDR3 nucleotides read TGCGCCAGCAGTACGCAACAGGGGGCCCATGGAAACACCATATATTTT.

The rearrangement links TRBV4-3 to TRBJ2-1; D may be TRBD1 (6 bases). Trimming stripped 0 bases from V and 4 bases from J, with 10 bases between. This CDR3 region has 15 residues. The germline V gene has CDR1 LGHNA and CDR2 YSLEER. The CDR3 bases are TGCGCCAGCAGCCAAGAATACAGGGCATACAATGAGCAGTTCTTC. As protein: CASSQEYRAYNEQFF.

V usage is TRBV6-1 and J usage is TRBJ1-2; tentatively, D is TRBD1 (5 bases). There are 14 residues in the CDR3. Germline V gene data show CDR1 as MNHNS and CDR2 as SASEGT. Trimming pared 6 bases from V and 7 bases from J, leaving 18 bases between. As DNA, the CDR3 is TGTGCCAGCAGGGCACAGGTGAGCATTTTTGGCTACACCTTC. It translates to CASRAQVSIFGYTF.

The chain is built from TRBV2 and TRBJ1-1; no reliable D call. The germline CDR1 and CDR2 sequences are SNHLY and FYNNEI. Trimming left V 4 bases short and J 1 base short, with 4 bases between. The CDR3 loop spans 12 amino acids. The CDR3 protein is CASSARNTEAFF. For the CDR3, the DNA is TGTGCCAGCAGTGCAAGGAACACTGAAGCTTTCTTT.

Comment on this clone: At one boundary the junction diverges from the germline segment, which might be a read error. This chain joins TRBV27 and TRBJ1-2, with TRBD1 identical over 8 bases. CDR1 is MNHEY, CDR2 SMNVEV, per germline (reference sequence). The CDR3 has 13 amino acids. The CDR3 loop reads CASSSRDRLTLRF. In DNA form, the CDR3 reads TGTGCCAGCAGTTCCCGGGACAGGTTAACCTTAAGGTTC.

This chain uses TRBV28 with TRBJ2-1; TRBD1 might be the D (5 bases). Deletions cut 6 bases from V and 10 bases from J, with 13 bases between. Germline loops: CDR1 MDHEN, CDR2 SYDVKM. The length of the CDR3 is 12 residues. Here the CDR3 DNA reads TGTGCCAGCAGCCCCCGAGCAGGGGAGCAGTTCTTC. This gives the protein CASSPRAGEQFF.

This chain connects TRBV6-5 to TRBJ1-2; 9 bases agree with TRBD1. This CDR3 is 14 amino acids long. J lost 8 bases, V lost 6 bases, and 10 bases had no gene match. The germline V gene has CDR1 MNHEY and CDR2 SVGAGI. CDR3 in DNA: TGTGCCAGCAGCTCTCGCACAGGGGGCGCCGGCTACACCTTC. Protein: CASSSRTGGAGYTF.

This clone is a singleton in its sample. V is TRBV7-8 and J is TRBJ1-3; no reliable D call. Germline CDR1 is SGHVS and CDR2 is FQNEAQ. Trimming shortened V by 1 base and J by 0 bases, and 7 bases separated the two germline ends. This CDR3 is built from 15 residues. The CDR3 loop reads CASSLEGFSGNTIYF. In DNA form, the CDR3 reads TGTGCCAGCAGCTTAGAGGGATTCTCTGGAAACACCATATATTTT.

DNA for the CDR3: TGTGCCAGCATGGAAGGGCGCCTTAATGAAAAACTGTTTTTT. Translation: CASMEGRLNEKLFF. The chain joins TRBV6-1 to TRBJ1-4; D is undetermined. Between the trimmed V and J ends, which lost 7 bases and 4 bases, there was a span of 13 bases. The germline CDR1 and CDR2 sequences are MNHNS and SASEGT. CDR3 size: 14 residues.

This clone was picked up one time. The chain couples TRBV27 to TRBJ2-1; D may be TRBD2 (5 bases). Trimming removed 3 bases at V and 4 bases at J, with 10 bases between. CDR1 and CDR2 (germline): MNHEY, SMNVEV (reference sequence). The CDR3 is 14 residues long. CDR3 region: CASSFHPGYNEQFF. In DNA form, the CDR3 reads TGTGCCAGCAGTTTCCATCCGGGGTACAATGAGCAGTTCTTC.

This chain connects TRBV15 to TRBJ1-4, with D tentatively TRBD1 (5 bases). Trimming cost V 1 base and J 8 bases, with 11 bases left between them. Germline assignment: CDR1 LNHNV and CDR2 YYDKDF (reference sequence). This CDR3 contains 14 residues. CDR3 sequence reads: CATSRGGGREKLFF. DNA for the CDR3: TGTGCCACCAGCAGAGGTGGGGGACGGGAAAAACTGTTTTTT.

The genes are TRBV6-5 and TRBJ1-3; D unclear. V was shortened by 3 bases and J by 0 bases, with 12 bases between the two germline ends. CDR1 MNHEY and CDR2 SVGAGI come from the germline V gene. The CDR3 runs 16 residues. DNA for the CDR3: TGTGCCAGCAGTTATGGCGCTCTGAGCTCTGGAAACACCATATATTTT. Its protein is CASSYGALSSGNTIYF.

This chain connects TRBV5-8 to TRBJ2-2; TRBD2 is a possible D gene (5 bases). CDR3 length: 17 residues. Trimming removed 5 bases from V and 6 bases from J, with 23 bases in between. Germline loops: CDR1 SGHTS, CDR2 YDEGEE. CDR3 in amino acids: CASSLSLGAAYSGELFF. In DNA form, the CDR3 reads TGTGCCAGCAGTTTATCTCTGGGAGCCGCGTATTCCGGGGAGCTGTTTTTT.

This clone was found once. The rearrangement links TRBV6-6 to TRBJ1-3; weak D call: TRBD1 (5 bases). The V end was cut by 2 bases, the J end by 3 bases, with 11 bases between. The CDR3 is made up of 15 amino acids. Germline loops: CDR1 MNHNY, CDR2 SVGAGI (reference sequence). The DNA of the CDR3 is TGTGCCAGCAGTTACGGGGGAGATGGTGGAAACACCATATATTTT. It codes for CASSYGGDGGNTIYF.

In this sample, this clone turned up once. The rearrangement links TRBV21-1 to TRBJ2-1; the D call in the table, TRBD1, was not verified against the DNA. TRBV21-1 is marked as a pseudogene. The CDR3 length is 13 residues. CDR3 nucleotides: TGTGCCAGCAGCAAGGGGGCGAGCAATGAGCAGTTCTTC. This encodes CASSKGASNEQFF.

The chain employs TRBV11-2 and TRBJ2-1; D remains unclear. Germline V gives CDR1 SGHAT, CDR2 FQNNGV. The CDR3 has 11 amino acids. V was trimmed by 2 bases and J by 12 bases, leaving 8 bases between them. CDR3: CASSLHMGQFF. As DNA, the CDR3 is TGTGCCAGCAGCTTACACATGGGGCAGTTCTTC.